The rows below give T cell receptor beta chains drawn from one sample of a study of cytomegalovirus exposure and HLA in healthy donors. Assay: immunoSEQ multiplex PCR; the TCRdb copy retains only in-frame clones and omits some. The table lists fewer than 200,000 clones, 80% of them singletons. The specimen was PBMCs. These receptors came from a woman aged 50 to 65 in good health and CMV-seropositive. Both conserved end residues are part of each CDR3. A D gene is named only where the DNA matches it firmly. Rows may omit the clone size; those that give it use once, few, many or a size class.

d_call,j_call,clone_size,v_call,cdr3_aa,cdr3_nt
TRBD1,TRBJ2-1,-,TRBV5-4,CASNRDSYNEQFF,TGTGCCAGCAACCGGGACAGCTACAATGAGCAGTTCTTC
TRBD1,TRBJ1-2,once,TRBV7-9,CSSSSSGTGSYGYTF,TGTTCCAGCAGCTCTAGTGGGACAGGTTCCTATGGCTACACCTTC
-,TRBJ2-5,-,TRBV4-3,CASSQSWPRGQTQYF,TGCGCCAGCAGCCAATCTTGGCCCAGGGGTCAGACCCAGTACTTC
-,TRBJ2-7,-,TRBV5-4,CASSLGFGGTYEQYF,TGTGCCAGCAGCTTGGGTTTTGGGGGGACCTACGAGCAGTACTTC
TRBD2,TRBJ2-2,-,TRBV7-3,CASSLASASGRRISTGELFF,TGTGCCAGCAGCTTAGCATCGGCTAGCGGGAGGAGGATAAGCACCGGGGAGCTGTTTTTT
TRBD1,TRBJ1-4,-,TRBV5-1,CASSLQGASEKLFF,TGCGCCAGCAGCTTGCAGGGGGCGAGTGAAAAACTGTTTTTT
TRBD1,TRBJ1-1,-,TRBV5-1,CASSYGQGENTEAFF,TGCGCCAGCAGCTACGGACAGGGGGAGAACACTGAAGCTTTCTTT
TRBD2,TRBJ2-2,-,TRBV11-2,CASSSPGLAGGSGGELFF,TGTGCCAGCAGCTCCCCCGGGCTAGCGGGGGGATCGGGCGGGGAGCTGTTTTTT
TRBD2,TRBJ2-1,-,TRBV9,CASSVAGGIYNEQFF,TGTGCCAGCAGCGTAGCGGGGGGGATATACAATGAGCAGTTCTTC
TRBD2,TRBJ2-1,-,TRBV7-2,CASSLRAGVGPANEQFF,TGTGCCAGCAGCTTACGAGCGGGGGTGGGCCCCGCCAATGAGCAGTTCTTC
-,TRBJ2-1,once,TRBV9,CASSVAMELFF,TGTGCCAGCAGCGTAGCTATGGAGCTGTTCTTC
TRBD1,TRBJ2-5,few,TRBV7-9,CASSLGRAGTGDLEGPQYF,TGTGCCAGCAGCTTAGGGCGGGCCGGGACAGGGGACCTTGAAGGGCCCCAGTACTTC
TRBD2,TRBJ2-7,-,TRBV11-1,CASSSLAGALEQYF,TGTGCCAGCAGCTCTTTAGCGGGAGCCCTCGAGCAGTACTTC